The present T cell receptor (beta chain) was sequenced within a study of blood T cells in healthy people across ages. This CDR3 is built from 14 residues. V dropped 5 bases and J dropped 11; count of bases not matched to a gene: 13. The germline gives CDR1 SGHRS, CDR2 YFSETQ. Primed by a sample-barcoded 5' primer and a J-beta primer mix, a second PCR proceeded for about 6 to 11 cycles. MiXCR was run by TCRdb on the 5' RACE reads, yielding one entry per CDR3 protein. The top ten hold about 54% of the sample, which has 350,000 to 450,000 distinct CDR3 sequences, more than 45% seen once. The genes are TRBV5-1 and TRBJ2-5; 9 bases map to TRBD1. Sequenced input: blood. The TCR was taken from a man aged 55 to 70 in good health. CDR3 region: CASSVGQGGNEQYF. The CDR3, as DNA: TGCGCCAGCAGTGTGGGACAGGGCGGCAATGAGCAGTACTTC.